The entry below describes one TCR beta chain. Antigen: not known. These data are taken from a study of shared clonotypes between healthy human individuals. About the research overall: The plates for each donor numbered three CD4 naive, three CD4 memory, two CD8 naive and one CD8 memory.

The CDR3 is 13 residues long. Germline V lookup: CDR1 GTSNPN, CDR2 SVGIG (reference sequence). The V end was cut by 3 bases, the J end by 6 bases, with 11 bases between. The repertoire was sequenced with immunoSEQ multiplex PCR; TCRdb's copy has only in-frame clones and lacks some. The sample lists some 680,000 clones, around three quarters occurring once. A CD45RA+ naive subset and a CD45RA-negative memory subset were split from CD4+ cells. Study outcomes and limitations: Large depth notwithstanding, sorted-subset sequencing proved incomplete by rarefaction.

The chain couples TRBV30 to TRBJ1-4, with D uncertain. The sequence was obtained from a woman in her thirties in good health. Sequencing used memory CD4+ T cells sorted from blood. Described subset: CD45RA-negative fraction. The CDR3 region is CAWSRRSDEKLFF. The DNA for the CDR3 is TGTGCCTGGAGCCGCAGGAGTGATGAAAAACTGTTTTTT.